This T cell receptor beta chain stems from a study of CD8+CD57+ T cells in acquired aplastic anemia. Study details: Sorted cells (CD4+ and CD8+) yielded DNA amounts that averaged roughly 3 ug. The study's findings and limits: With respect to CD8+ Simpson's diversity, patients and controls did not differ significantly. Approximately 27 CD8+ CDR3 sequences occurred in both the patients and the controls.

The CDR3 length is 12 residues. Germline V gene data show CDR1 as SNHLY and CDR2 as FYNNEI. Trimming at V came to 8 bases and at J to 9 bases, leaving 5 bases not matched to a gene. Details on this clonotype: Antigen unknown.

Before being chosen for sequencing, patients had shown CD8+CD57+ cell expansion by flow cytometry. Prior therapy had not been administered to any patient at the time of blood sampling. Investigators profiled TCR beta VDJ and CDR3 from genomic DNA template. TCRdb reprocessed the reads with MiXCR, giving one entry per CDR3 protein. The sample holds about 180,000 distinct CDR3 sequences; approximately 48% are singletons and the top ten take about 1.7%. The receptor was derived from a human donor with aplastic anemia. The sequenced sample was sorted CD4+, CD8+, or CD8+CD57+ T cells (not recorded which) from PBMCs. The gene calls are TRBV2 and TRBJ2-1; 9 bases match TRBD1. CDR3 nucleotide sequence: TGTGCCAGCGTTACAGGGGGCACTGAGCAGTTCTTC. Its protein is CASVTGGTEQFF.